The rows below give T cell receptor beta chains drawn from one sample of a study of immune evolution from preneoplasia to lung adenocarcinoma. The repertoire was sequenced with immunoSEQ multiplex PCR; TCRdb's copy has only in-frame clones and lacks some. The sample consists of several thousand clones, 85% of them appearing once. The sequenced material came from FFPE invasive lung adenocarcinoma tissue. These receptors were collected from a person aged 45-60 years with lung adenocarcinoma. CDR3s include the opening cysteine and the closing phenylalanine or tryptophan. The D gene is left open where the match is weak. Rows may omit the clone size; those that give it use once, few, many or a size class.

-,TRBJ2-7,-,TRBV7-2,CASSPGYSKHYEQYF,TGTGCCAGCAGCCCAGGGTACTCTAAGCACTACGAGCAGTACTTC
-,TRBJ1-1,-,TRBV19,CASGAQGMTEAFF,TGTGCCAGTGGGGCGCAGGGGATGACTGAAGCTTTCTTT
-,TRBJ1-1,-,TRBV11-2,CASSLPIVNTEAFF,TGTGCCAGCAGCCTACCAATAGTGAACACTGAAGCTTTCTTT
-,TRBJ1-1,-,TRBV18,CASSRTADRIEAFF,TGTGCCAGCTCACGAACTGCGGACAGAATTGAAGCTTTCTTT
-,TRBJ2-4,-,TRBV7-3,CASSLRPTQEGDIQYF,TGTGCCAGCAGCTTAAGGCCTACACAAGAGGGGGACATTCAGTACTTC
-,TRBJ1-6,-,TRBV6-1,CASRKQGDSPLHF,TGTGCCAGCAGAAAACAGGGCGATTCACCCCTCCACTTT
-,TRBJ2-6,-,TRBV28,CASSFPGRFLSGANVLTF,TGTGCCAGCAGTTTTCCGGGACGGTTCCTCTCTGGGGCCAACGTCCTGACTTTC
-,TRBJ1-5,-,TRBV6-1,CASSRAAPDQPQHF,TGTGCCAGCAGTCGGGCCGCGCCAGATCAGCCCCAGCATTTT
-,TRBJ2-5,-,TRBV5-4,CASSLSWGEETQYF,TGTGCCAGCAGCTTGTCATGGGGTGAAGAGACCCAGTACTTC
-,TRBJ1-1,once,TRBV25-1,CASDGTSGTEAFF,TGTGCCAGCGATGGGACTTCGGGAACTGAAGCTTTCTTT
-,TRBJ2-7,-,TRBV29-1,CSVARGNYEQYF,TGCAGCGTCGCAAGGGGAAACTACGAGCAGTACTTC
-,TRBJ2-4,-,TRBV7-9,CASSNIGRTEAKNIQYF,TGTGCCAGCAGCAACATCGGAAGGACCGAAGCCAAAAACATTCAGTACTTC
-,TRBJ1-2,-,TRBV7-2,CASSLAMGGAGYTF,TGTGCCAGCAGCTTAGCGATGGGGGGCGCTGGCTACACCTTC
-,TRBJ1-4,once,TRBV6-5,CASRPGHGANEKLFF,TGTGCCAGCAGGCCGGGACATGGCGCTAATGAAAAACTGTTTTTT
-,TRBJ1-4,-,TRBV7-9,CASSRSGDEKLFF,TGTGCCAGCAGCCGATCGGGGGATGAAAAACTGTTTTTT
-,TRBJ2-3,few,TRBV18,CASSLRNPGQNTDTLYF,TGTGCCAGCTCACTCCGAAACCCGGGACAAAACACAGATACGCTGTATTTT
TRBD1,TRBJ2-5,-,TRBV5-6,CASSSRTGAPETQYF,TGTGCCAGCAGCTCGCGGACAGGGGCTCCGGAGACCCAGTACTTC
-,TRBJ1-3,-,TRBV28,CASSLRPGDGNTIYF,TGTGCCAGCAGTTTAAGGCCAGGAGACGGAAACACCATATATTTT
TRBD2,TRBJ2-1,-,TRBV6-1,CASISGGAGYNEQFF,TGTGCCAGCATTAGCGGGGGGGCAGGTTACAATGAGCAGTTCTTC
TRBD1,TRBJ1-1,-,TRBV11-2,CASSPLYTGDTEAFF,TGTGCCAGCAGCCCACTTTACACAGGGGACACTGAAGCTTTCTTT
TRBD2,TRBJ2-1,-,TRBV27,CASSLQGSLGLAGGFLQFF,TGTGCCAGCAGTTTACAGGGGTCACTGGGACTAGCGGGAGGGTTCTTGCAGTTCTTC
-,TRBJ2-5,-,TRBV19,CASSMRSGRGETQYF,TGTGCCAGTAGTATGAGGTCCGGGCGGGGAGAGACCCAGTACTTC
-,TRBJ2-2,-,TRBV6-1,CASSLTDRPTGELFF,TGTGCCAGCAGCTTGACAGACCGGCCAACCGGGGAGCTGTTTTTT
TRBD1,TRBJ1-1,-,TRBV5-1,CASSLVGGRGQTEAFF,TGCGCCAGCAGCTTGGTGGGGGGCAGGGGGCAAACTGAAGCTTTCTTT
-,TRBJ2-7,-,TRBV10-3,CAISALGPNSYEQYF,TGTGCCATCAGTGCGCTGGGACCGAATTCCTACGAGCAGTACTTC
-,TRBJ2-5,-,TRBV6-6,CASSYGQETQYF,TGTGCCAGCAGTTACGGGCAGGAGACCCAGTACTTC
-,TRBJ2-1,-,TRBV2,CASSEGTDSYNEQFF,TGTGCCAGCAGTGAAGGGACGGACTCTTACAATGAGCAGTTCTTC
TRBD1,TRBJ2-7,few,TRBV6-1,CASSEQGAYYEQYF,TGTGCCAGCAGTGAACAGGGGGCCTACTACGAGCAGTACTTC
TRBD1,TRBJ2-7,once,TRBV27,CASSPDRVAYEQYF,TGTGCCAGCAGTCCGGACAGGGTTGCGTACGAGCAGTACTTC
TRBD2,TRBJ2-7,-,TRBV10-3,CAIAGGPENEQYF,TGTGCCATCGCGGGAGGGCCGGAGAACGAGCAGTACTTC
TRBD1,TRBJ1-1,-,TRBV28,CASTVRTGSNTEAFF,TGTGCCAGCACCGTAAGGACAGGCTCGAACACTGAAGCTTTCTTT
-,TRBJ1-5,-,TRBV6-6,CASSYTDNHQPQHF,TGTGCCAGCAGTTACACGGACAATCATCAGCCCCAGCATTTT
TRBD2,TRBJ2-5,-,TRBV30,CAWTKLAGGETQYF,TGTGCCTGGACCAAGCTAGCGGGAGGGGAGACCCAGTACTTC
-,TRBJ1-1,few,TRBV11-2,CASSPFTEAFF,TGTGCCAGCAGCCCTTTCACTGAAGCTTTCTTT
-,TRBJ2-1,-,TRBV4-1,CASSRQGERNEQFF,TGCGCCAGCAGCCGACAAGGCGAACGCAATGAGCAGTTCTTC
-,TRBJ2-6,-,TRBV11-1,CASSLLPPASGANVLTF,TGTGCCAGCAGCTTATTACCTCCGGCCTCTGGGGCCAACGTCCTGACTTTC
-,TRBJ2-1,-,TRBV28,CASGRGSNEQFF,TGTGCCAGCGGTAGGGGAAGCAATGAGCAGTTCTTC
-,TRBJ2-7,-,TRBV11-2,CASSLKPGGGEAYEQYF,TGTGCCAGCAGCTTAAAACCCGGCGGGGGCGAAGCCTACGAGCAGTACTTC
-,TRBJ2-1,-,TRBV12-5,CASGLVNGDEQFF,TGTGCTAGTGGTTTGGTAAATGGGGATGAGCAGTTCTTC
-,TRBJ2-5,-,TRBV19,CASSINLEETQYF,TGTGCCAGTAGTATAAACCTGGAAGAGACCCAGTACTTC
-,TRBJ2-3,-,TRBV18,CASSLRNPGQNTDTLYF,TGCGCCAGCTCACTCCGAAACCCGGGACAAAACACAGATACGCTGTATTTT
-,TRBJ1-1,-,TRBV4-1,CASRYPGRDEAFF,TGCGCCAGCAGGTACCCAGGCAGGGACGAAGCTTTCTTT
-,TRBJ2-1,-,TRBV11-2,CASSLGGANEQFF,TGTGCCAGCAGCTTAGGAGGGGCCAATGAGCAGTTCTTC
-,TRBJ2-1,-,TRBV14,CASSQGPYNEQFF,TGTGCCAGCAGCCAAGGGCCCTACAATGAGCAGTTCTTC
TRBD1,TRBJ2-1,-,TRBV7-2,CASREGTGYNEQFF,TGTGCCAGCAGAGAAGGGACAGGCTACAATGAGCAGTTCTTC
-,TRBJ1-1,-,TRBV2,CASSGPEAFF,TGTGCCAGCAGTGGCCCTGAAGCTTTCTTT
TRBD1,TRBJ1-5,-,TRBV19,CASSRQGAGNQPQHF,TGTGCCAGTAGTAGACAGGGGGCTGGCAATCAGCCCCAGCATTTT
-,TRBJ2-4,-,TRBV27,CASSPETRPKNIQYF,TGTGCCAGCAGTCCCGAGACGAGACCCAAAAACATTCAGTACTTC
TRBD2,TRBJ2-1,-,TRBV2,CASGREELDEQFF,TGTGCCAGCGGACGGGAGGAGCTGGATGAGCAGTTCTTC
-,TRBJ2-2,-,TRBV7-6,CASSLTGATNTGELFF,TGTGCCAGCAGCTTAACCGGGGCTACGAACACCGGGGAGCTGTTTTTT
-,TRBJ2-3,-,TRBV6-5,CASSYSGHTDTQYF,TGTGCCAGCAGTTACTCGGGACACACAGATACGCAGTATTTT
-,TRBJ1-2,once,TRBV6-6,CASRQSHYGYTF,TGTGCCAGCAGACAGTCCCACTATGGCTACACCTTC
-,TRBJ1-5,-,TRBV27,CASSLFRNQPQHF,TGTGCCAGCAGTTTATTCCGCAATCAGCCCCAGCATTTT
-,TRBJ1-1,-,TRBV11-2,CASSNTQNTEAFF,TGTGCCAGCAGCAATACACAGAACACTGAAGCTTTCTTT
-,TRBJ1-1,-,TRBV6-5,CASSYGGVNTEAFF,TGTGCCAGCAGTTACGGGGGGGTGAACACTGAAGCTTTCTTT
-,TRBJ1-2,once,TRBV7-9,CASSLEAESGGYTF,TGTGCCAGCAGCTTAGAGGCAGAAAGCGGTGGCTACACCTTC
-,TRBJ2-5,-,TRBV5-6,CASSSTRETQYF,TGTGCCAGCAGCTCGACCCGGGAGACCCAGTACTTC
-,TRBJ1-3,-,TRBV30,CAWSSGGVGNTIYF,TGTGCCTGGAGCAGCGGAGGAGTCGGAAACACCATATATTTT